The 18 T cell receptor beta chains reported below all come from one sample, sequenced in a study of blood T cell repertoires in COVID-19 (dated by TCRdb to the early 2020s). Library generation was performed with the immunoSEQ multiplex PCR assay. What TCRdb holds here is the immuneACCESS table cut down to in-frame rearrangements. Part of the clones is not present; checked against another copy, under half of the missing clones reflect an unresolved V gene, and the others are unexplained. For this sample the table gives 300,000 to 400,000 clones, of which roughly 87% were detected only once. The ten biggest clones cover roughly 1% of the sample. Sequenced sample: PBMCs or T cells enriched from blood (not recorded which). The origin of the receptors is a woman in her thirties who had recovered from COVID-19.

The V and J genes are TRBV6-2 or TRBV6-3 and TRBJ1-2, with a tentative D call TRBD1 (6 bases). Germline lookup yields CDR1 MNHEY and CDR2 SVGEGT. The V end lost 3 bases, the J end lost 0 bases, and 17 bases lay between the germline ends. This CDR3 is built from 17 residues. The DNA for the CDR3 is TGTGCCAGCAGTTATGTGAGACAGGCGACCTCTAACTATGGCTACACCTTC. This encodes CASSYVRQATSNYGYTF.

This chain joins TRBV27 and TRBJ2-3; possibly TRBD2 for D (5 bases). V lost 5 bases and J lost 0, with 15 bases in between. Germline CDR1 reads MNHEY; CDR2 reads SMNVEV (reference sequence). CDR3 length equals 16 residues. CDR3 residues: CASSTTRTASTDTQYF. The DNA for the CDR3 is TGTGCCAGCAGTACAACCCGGACTGCTAGCACAGATACGCAGTATTTT.

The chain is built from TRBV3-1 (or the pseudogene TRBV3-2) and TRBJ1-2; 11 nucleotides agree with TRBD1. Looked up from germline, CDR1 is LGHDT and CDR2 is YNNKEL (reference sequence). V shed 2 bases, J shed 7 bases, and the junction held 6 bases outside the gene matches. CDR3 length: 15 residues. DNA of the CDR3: TGTGCCAGCAGCCAAATCGGACAGGGGGCTTCTGGCTACACCTTC. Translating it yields CASSQIGQGASGYTF.

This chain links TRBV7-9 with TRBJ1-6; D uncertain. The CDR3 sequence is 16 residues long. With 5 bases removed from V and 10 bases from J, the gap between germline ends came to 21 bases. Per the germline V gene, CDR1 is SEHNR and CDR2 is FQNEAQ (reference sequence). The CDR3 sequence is CASSHSNGGFGSPLHF. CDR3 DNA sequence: TGTGCCAGCAGCCACTCGAATGGCGGTTTTGGCTCACCCCTCCACTTT.

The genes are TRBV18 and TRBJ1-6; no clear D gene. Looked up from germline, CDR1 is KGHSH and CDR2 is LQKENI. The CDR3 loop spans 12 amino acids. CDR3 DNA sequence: TGTCTTTTCGAGGGCAATAATTCACCCCTCCACTTT. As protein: CLFEGNNSPLHF.

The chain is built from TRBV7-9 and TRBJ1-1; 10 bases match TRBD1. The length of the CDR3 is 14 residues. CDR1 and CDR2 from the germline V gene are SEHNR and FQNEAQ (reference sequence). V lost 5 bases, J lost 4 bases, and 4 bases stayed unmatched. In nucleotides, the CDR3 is TGTGCCAGCAGCCTAAGGACAGGGGGCACTGAAGCTTTCTTT. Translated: CASSLRTGGTEAFF.

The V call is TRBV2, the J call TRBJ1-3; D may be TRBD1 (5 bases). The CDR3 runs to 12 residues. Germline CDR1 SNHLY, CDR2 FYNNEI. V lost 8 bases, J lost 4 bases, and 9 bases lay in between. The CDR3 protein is CASGGVGNTIYF. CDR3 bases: TGTGCCAGCGGGGGGGTCGGAAACACCATATATTTT.

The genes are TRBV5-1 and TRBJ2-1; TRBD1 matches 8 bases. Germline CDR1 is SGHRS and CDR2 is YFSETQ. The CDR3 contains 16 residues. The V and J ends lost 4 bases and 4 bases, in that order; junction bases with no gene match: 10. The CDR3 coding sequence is TGCGCCAGCAGCGACCCGGACAGGGCAAGGTACAATGAGCAGTTCTTC. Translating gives CASSDPDRARYNEQFF. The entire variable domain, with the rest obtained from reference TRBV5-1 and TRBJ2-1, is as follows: KAGVTQTPRYLIKTRGQQVTLSCSPISGHRSVSWYQQTPGQGLQFLFEYFSETQRNKGNFPGRFSGRQFSNSRSEMNVSTLELGDSALYLCASSDPDRARYNEQFFGPGTRLTVL.

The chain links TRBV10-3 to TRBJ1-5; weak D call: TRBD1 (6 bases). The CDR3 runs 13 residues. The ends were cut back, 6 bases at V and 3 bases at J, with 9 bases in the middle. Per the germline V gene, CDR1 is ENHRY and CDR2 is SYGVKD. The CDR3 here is CAISRTDNQPQHF. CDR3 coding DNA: TGTGCCATCAGCAGGACAGACAATCAGCCCCAGCATTTT.

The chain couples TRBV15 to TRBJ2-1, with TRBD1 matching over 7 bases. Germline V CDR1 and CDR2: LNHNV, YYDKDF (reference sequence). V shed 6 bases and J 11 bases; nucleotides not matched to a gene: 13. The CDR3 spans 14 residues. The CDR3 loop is CATRQGTVTFKQFF. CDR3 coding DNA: TGTGCCACCAGACAGGGGACAGTAACTTTCAAGCAGTTCTTC.

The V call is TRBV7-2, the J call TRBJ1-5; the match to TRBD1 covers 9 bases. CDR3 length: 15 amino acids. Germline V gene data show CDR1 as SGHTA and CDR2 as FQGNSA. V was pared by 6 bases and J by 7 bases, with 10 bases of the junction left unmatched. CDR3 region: CASSFRTGEGQPQHF. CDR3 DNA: TGTGCCAGCAGTTTTAGGACAGGGGAAGGACAGCCCCAGCATTTT.

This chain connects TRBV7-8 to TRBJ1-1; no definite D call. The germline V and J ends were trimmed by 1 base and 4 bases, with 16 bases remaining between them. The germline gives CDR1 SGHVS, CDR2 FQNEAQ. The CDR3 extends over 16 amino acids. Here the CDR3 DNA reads TGTGCCAGCAGCTTAGGAGGTGTAGATGCGGCCACTGAAGCTTTCTTT. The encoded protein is CASSLGGVDAATEAFF.

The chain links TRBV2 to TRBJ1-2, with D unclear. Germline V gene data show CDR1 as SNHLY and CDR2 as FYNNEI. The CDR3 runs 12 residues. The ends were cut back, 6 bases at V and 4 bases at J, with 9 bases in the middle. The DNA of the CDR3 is TGTGCCAGCAGAGAGGTGACCTATGGCTACACCTTC. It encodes CASREVTYGYTF.

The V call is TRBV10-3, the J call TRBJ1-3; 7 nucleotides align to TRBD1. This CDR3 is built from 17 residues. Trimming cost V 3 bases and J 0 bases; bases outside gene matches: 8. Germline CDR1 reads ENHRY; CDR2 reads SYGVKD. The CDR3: CAISDPNRDSSGNTIYF. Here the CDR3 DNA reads TGTGCCATCAGTGACCCGAACAGGGACAGCTCTGGAAACACCATATATTTT.

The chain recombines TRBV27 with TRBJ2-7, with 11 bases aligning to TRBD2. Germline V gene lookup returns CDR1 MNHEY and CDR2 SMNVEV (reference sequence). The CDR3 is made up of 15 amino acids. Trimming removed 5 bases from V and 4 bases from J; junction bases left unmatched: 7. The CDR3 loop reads CASSPIAGGGYEQYF. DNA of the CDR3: TGTGCCAGCAGTCCCATAGCGGGGGGGGGTTACGAGCAGTACTTC.

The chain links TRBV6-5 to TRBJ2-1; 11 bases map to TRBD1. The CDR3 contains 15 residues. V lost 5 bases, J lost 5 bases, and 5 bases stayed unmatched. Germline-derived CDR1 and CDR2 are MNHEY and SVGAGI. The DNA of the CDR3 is TGTGCCAGCAGTATGGGACAGGGGGTAAACAATGAGCAGTTCTTC. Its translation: CASSMGQGVNNEQFF.

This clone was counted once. The CDR3 bases are TGTGCCAGCAGCTTAGGATGGGGTGGAGGGGATAATGAAAAACTGTTTTTT. Translation gives CASSLGWGGGDNEKLFF. The gene calls are TRBV7-2 and TRBJ1-4; D is possibly TRBD1 (5 bases). CDR3 length: 17 residues. The germline CDR1 and CDR2 sequences are SGHTA and FQGNSA. Trimming pared 1 base from V and 4 bases from J, leaving 16 bases between.

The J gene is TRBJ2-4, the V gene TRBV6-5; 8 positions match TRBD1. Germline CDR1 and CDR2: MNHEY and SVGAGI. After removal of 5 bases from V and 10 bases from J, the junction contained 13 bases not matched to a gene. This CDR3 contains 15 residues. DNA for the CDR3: TGTGCCAGCAGTCCGCAGGGGGCGGCCATCGGGATTCAGTACTTC. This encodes CASSPQGAAIGIQYF.